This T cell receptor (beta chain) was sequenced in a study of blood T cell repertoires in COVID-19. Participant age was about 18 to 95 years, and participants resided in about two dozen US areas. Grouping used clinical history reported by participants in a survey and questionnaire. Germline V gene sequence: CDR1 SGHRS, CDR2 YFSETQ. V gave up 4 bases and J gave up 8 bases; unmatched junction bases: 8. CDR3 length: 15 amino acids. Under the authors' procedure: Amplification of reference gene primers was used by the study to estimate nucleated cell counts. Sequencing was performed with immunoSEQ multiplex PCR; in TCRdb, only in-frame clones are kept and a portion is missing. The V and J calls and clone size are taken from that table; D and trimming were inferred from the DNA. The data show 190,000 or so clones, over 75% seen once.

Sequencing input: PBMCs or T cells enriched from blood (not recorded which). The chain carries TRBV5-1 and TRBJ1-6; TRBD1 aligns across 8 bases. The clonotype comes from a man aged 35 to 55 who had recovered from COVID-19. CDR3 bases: TGCGCCAGCAGCGTGACCGGGACAGGAGATTCACCCCTCCACTTT. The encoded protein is CASSVTGTGDSPLHF.